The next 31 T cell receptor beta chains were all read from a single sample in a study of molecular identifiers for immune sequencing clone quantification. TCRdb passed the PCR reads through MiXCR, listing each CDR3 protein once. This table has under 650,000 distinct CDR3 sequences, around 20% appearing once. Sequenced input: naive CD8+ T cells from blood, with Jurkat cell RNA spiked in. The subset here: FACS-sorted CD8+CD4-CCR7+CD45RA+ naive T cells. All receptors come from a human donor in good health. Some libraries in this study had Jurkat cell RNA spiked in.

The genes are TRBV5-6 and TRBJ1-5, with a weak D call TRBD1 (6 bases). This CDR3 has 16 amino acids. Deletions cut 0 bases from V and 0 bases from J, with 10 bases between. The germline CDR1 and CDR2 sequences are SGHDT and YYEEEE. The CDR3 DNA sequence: TGTGCCAGCAGCTTGGCGACAGGAAATAGCAATCAGCCCCAGCATTTT. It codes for CASSLATGNSNQPQHF.

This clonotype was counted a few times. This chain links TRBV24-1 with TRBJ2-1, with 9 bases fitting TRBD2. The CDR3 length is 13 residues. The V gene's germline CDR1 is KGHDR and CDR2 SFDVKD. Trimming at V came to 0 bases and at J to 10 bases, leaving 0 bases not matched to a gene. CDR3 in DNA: TGTGCCACCAGTGATTTGACTAGCGGGGAGCAGTTCTTC. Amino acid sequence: CATSDLTSGEQFF.

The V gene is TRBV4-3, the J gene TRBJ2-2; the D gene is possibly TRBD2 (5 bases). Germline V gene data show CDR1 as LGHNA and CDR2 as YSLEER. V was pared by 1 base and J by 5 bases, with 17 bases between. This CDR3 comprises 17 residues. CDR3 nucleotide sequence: TGCGCCAGCAGCCAAGCTTCGAGGGCGGGTGGGACCGGGGAGCTGTTTTTT. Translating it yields CASSQASRAGGTGELFF.

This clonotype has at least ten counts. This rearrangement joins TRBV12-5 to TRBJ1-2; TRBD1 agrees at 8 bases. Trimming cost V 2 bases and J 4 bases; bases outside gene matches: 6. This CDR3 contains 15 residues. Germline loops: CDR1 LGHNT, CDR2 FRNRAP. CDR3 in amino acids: CASGLWTGLAYGYTF. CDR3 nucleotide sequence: TGTGCTAGTGGTTTGTGGACAGGGCTCGCCTATGGCTACACCTTC.

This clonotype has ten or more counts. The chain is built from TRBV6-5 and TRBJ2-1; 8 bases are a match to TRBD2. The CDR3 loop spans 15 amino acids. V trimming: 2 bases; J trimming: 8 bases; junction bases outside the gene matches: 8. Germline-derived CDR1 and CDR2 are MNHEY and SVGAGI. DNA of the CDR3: TGTGCCAGCAGTTACGGTTTCAGCGGGAGCGATGAGCAGTTCTTC. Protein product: CASSYGFSGSDEQFF.

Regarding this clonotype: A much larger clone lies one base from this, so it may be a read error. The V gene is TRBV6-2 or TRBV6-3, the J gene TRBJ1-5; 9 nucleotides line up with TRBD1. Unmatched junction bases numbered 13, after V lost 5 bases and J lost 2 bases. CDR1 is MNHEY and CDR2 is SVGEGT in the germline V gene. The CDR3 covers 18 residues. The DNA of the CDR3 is TGTGCCAGCAGTCCGCGGGACAGGGAGTCGGTCGGCAATCAGCCCCAGCATTTT. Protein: CASSPRDRESVGNQPQHF.

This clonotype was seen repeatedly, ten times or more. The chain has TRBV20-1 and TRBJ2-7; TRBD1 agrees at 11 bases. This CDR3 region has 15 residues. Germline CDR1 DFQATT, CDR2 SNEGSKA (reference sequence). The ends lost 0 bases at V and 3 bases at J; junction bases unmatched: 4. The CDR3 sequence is CSARDLGTGGYEQYF. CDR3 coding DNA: TGCAGTGCTAGAGATTTGGGGACAGGGGGCTACGAGCAGTACTTC.

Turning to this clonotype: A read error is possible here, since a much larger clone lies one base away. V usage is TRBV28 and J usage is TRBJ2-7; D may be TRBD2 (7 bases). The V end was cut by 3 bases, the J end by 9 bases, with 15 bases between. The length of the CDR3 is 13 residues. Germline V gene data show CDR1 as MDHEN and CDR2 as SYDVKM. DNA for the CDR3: TGTGCCAGCAGTTTCAAAGGGGGGGATCGGCAGTACTTC. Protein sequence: CASSFKGGDRQYF. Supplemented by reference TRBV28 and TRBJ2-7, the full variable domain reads DVKVTQSSRYLVKRTGEKVFLECVQDMDHENMFWYRQDPGLGLRLIYFSYDVKMKEKGDIPEGYSVSREKKERFSLILESASTNQTSMYLCASSFKGGDRQYFGPGTRLTVT.

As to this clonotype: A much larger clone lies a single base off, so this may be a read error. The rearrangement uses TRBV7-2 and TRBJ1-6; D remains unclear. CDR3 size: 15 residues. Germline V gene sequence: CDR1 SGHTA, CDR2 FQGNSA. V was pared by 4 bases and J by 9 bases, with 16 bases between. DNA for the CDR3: TGTGCCAGCAGCTGGGGAGGCCTTGGCAGTTCACCCCTCCACTTT. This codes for CASSWGGLGSSPLHF.

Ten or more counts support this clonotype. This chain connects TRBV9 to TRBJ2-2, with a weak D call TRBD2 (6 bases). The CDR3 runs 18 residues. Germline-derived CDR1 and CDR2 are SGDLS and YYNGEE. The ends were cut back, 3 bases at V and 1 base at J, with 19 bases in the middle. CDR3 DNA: TGTGCCAGCAGCGCACTCGTAGGAGTAGCGGAGAACACCGGGGAGCTGTTTTTT. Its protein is CASSALVGVAENTGELFF.

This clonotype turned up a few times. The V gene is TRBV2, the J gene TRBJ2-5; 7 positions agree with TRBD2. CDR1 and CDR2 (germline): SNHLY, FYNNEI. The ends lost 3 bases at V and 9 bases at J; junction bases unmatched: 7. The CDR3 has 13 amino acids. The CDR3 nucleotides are TGTGCCAGCAGTGATGGGGGGGTCCCAGCCCAGTACTTC. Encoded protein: CASSDGGVPAQYF.

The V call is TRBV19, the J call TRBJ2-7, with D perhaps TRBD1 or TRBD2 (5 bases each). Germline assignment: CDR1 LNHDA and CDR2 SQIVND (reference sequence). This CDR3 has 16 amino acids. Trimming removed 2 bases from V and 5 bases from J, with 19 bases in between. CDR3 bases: TGTGCCAGTAGTATACTTCTCGGGACCCAGGGCAACGAGCAGTACTTC. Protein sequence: CASSILLGTQGNEQYF.

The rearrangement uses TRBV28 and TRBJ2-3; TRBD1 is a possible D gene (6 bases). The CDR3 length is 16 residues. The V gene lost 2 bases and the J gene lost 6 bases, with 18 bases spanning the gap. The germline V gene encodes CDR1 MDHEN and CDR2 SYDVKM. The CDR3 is CASSLQSPATGDTQYF. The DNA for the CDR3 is TGTGCCAGCAGTTTACAGTCTCCCGCAACAGGGGATACGCAGTATTTT.

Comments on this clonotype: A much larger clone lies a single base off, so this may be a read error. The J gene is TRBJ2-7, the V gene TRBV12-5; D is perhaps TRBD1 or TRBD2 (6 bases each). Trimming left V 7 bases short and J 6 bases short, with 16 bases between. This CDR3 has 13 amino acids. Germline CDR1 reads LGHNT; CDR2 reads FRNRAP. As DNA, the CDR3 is TGTGCTAGTGCCCCCCCTTCGGGGGCCGAGCAGTACTTC. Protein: CASAPPSGAEQYF.

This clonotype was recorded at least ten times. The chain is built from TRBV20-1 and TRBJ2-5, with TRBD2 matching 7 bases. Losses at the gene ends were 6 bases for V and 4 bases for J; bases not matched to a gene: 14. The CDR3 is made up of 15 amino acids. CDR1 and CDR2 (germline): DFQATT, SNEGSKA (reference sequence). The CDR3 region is CSAKGLADVLETQYF. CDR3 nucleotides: TGCAGTGCAAAGGGGCTAGCGGATGTTCTAGAGACCCAGTACTTC.

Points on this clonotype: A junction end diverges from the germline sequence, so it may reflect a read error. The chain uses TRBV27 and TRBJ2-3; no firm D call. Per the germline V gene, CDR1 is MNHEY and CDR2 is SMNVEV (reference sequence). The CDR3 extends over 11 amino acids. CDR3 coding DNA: TGTGCCAACAGTTCGGCAGATACGCAGTATTTT. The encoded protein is CANSSADTQYF.

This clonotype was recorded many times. CDR3 DNA sequence: TGTGCCAGCAGTTTTAACAGGGCGAGCTATGGCTACACCTTC. Translated: CASSFNRASYGYTF. The rearrangement uses TRBV6-5 and TRBJ1-2, with D possibly being TRBD1 (6 bases). The CDR3 length is 14 residues. Germline CDR1 is MNHEY and CDR2 is SVGAGI. V gave up 4 bases and J gave up 4 bases, with 13 bases separating them.

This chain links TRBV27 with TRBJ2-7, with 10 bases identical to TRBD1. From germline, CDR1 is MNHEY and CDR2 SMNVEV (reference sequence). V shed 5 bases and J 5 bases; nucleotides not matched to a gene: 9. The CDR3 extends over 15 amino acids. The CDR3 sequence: CASSHGQGGWDEQYF. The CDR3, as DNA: TGTGCCAGCAGTCACGGACAGGGGGGATGGGACGAGCAGTACTTC.

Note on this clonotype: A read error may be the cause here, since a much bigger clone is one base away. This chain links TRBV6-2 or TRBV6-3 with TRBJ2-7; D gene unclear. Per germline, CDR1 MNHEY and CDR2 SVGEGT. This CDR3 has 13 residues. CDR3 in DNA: TGTGCCGGCAGTTACTTGCCCACCTACGAGCAGTACTTC. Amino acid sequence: CAGSYLPTYEQYF.

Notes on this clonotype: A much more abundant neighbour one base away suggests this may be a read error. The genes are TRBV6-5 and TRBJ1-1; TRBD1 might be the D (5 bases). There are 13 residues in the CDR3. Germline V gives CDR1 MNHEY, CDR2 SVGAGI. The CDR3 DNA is TGTGCCAGCAGGCCCCGGGGGGGTAGTGAAGCTCTCTTT. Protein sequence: CASRPRGGSEALF.

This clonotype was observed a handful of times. DNA for the CDR3: TGTGCCAGCAGTTTAGGGGTTAGCTCTAGCTCCTACGAGCAGTACTTC. It is translated as CASSLGVSSSSYEQYF. V and J are TRBV27 and TRBJ2-7; D ambiguous. This CDR3 region has 16 residues. In germline, CDR1 is MNHEY, CDR2 SMNVEV (reference sequence). V lost 2 bases to trimming and J lost 0 bases, with 14 bases between them.

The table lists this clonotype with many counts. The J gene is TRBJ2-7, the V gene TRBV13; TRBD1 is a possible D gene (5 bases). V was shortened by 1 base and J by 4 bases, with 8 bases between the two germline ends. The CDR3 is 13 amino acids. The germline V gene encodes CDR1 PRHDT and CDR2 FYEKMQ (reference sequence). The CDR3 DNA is TGTGCCAGCAGCTTAGAGGGGAAGTACGAGCAGTACTTC. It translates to CASSLEGKYEQYF.

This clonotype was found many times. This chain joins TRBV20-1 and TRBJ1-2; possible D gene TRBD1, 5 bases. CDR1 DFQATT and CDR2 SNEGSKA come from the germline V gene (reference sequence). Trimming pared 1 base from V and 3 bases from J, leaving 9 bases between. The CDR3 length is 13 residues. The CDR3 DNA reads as TGCAGTGCTAGAGTTGTAGGGGACTATGGCTACACCTTC. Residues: CSARVVGDYGYTF.

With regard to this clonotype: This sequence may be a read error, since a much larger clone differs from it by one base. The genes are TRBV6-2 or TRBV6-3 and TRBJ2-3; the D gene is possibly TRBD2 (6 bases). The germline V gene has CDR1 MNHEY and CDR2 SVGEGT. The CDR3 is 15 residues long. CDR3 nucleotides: TGTGCCAGCAGTCCTCTCGGGGGAGCCACAGGTACGCAGTATTTT. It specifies CASSPLGGATGTQYF.

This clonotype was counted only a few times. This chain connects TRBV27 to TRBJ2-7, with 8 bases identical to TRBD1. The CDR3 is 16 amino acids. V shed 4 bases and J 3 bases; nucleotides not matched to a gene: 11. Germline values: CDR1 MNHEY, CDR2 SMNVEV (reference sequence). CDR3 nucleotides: TGTGCCAGCAGTTCACCCCAGACAGGGGAGAACTACGAGCAGTACTTC. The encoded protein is CASSSPQTGENYEQYF.

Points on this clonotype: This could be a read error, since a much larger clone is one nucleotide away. The CDR3 loop is CASSVEGTYAEAFF. The DNA of the CDR3 is TGTGCCAGCAGCGTAGAGGGAACCTACGCTGAAGCTTTCTTT. This chain links TRBV9 with TRBJ1-1; D ambiguous. The CDR3 sequence is 14 residues long. The germline CDR1 and CDR2 sequences are SGDLS and YYNGEE. The V and J ends lost 0 bases and 6 bases respectively, with 12 bases between them. Full variable domain (outside the CDR3, taken from reference TRBV9 and TRBJ1-1): DSGVTQTPKHLITATGQRVTLRCSPRSGDLSVYWYQQSLDQGLQFLIQYYNGEERAKGNILERFSAQQFPDLHSELNLSSLELGDSALYFCASSVEGTYAEAFFGQGTRLTVV.

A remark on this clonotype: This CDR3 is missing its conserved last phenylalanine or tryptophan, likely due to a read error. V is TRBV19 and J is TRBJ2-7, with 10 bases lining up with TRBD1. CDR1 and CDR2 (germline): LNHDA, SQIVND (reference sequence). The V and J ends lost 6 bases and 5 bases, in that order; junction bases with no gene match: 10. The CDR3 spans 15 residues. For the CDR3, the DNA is TGTGCCAGTAGCAACACCGGGACAGGGGCCCACGAGCAGTACCTC. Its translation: CASSNTGTGAHEQYL.

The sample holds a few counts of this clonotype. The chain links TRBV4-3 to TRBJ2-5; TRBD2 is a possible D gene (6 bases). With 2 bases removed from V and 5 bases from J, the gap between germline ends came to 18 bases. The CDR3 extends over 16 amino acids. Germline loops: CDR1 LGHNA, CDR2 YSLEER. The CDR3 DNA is TGCGCCAGCAGCCAAAACGATGGAGGGGCCACGGAGACCCAGTACTTC. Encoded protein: CASSQNDGGATETQYF.

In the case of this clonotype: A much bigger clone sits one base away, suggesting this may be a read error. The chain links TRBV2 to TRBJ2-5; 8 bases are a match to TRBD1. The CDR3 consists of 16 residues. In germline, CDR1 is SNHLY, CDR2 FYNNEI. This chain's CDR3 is CASSEGGAGGQGTQYF. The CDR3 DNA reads TGTGCCAGCAGTGAAGGGGGAGCAGGGGGCCAAGGGACCCAGTACTTC.

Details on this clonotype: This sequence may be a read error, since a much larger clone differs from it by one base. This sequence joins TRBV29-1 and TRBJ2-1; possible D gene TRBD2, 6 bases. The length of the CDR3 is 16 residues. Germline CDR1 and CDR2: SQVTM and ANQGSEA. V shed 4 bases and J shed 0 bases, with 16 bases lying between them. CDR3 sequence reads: CSVGGLAARSYNEQFF. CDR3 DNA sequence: TGCAGCGTTGGGGGATTAGCGGCCCGCTCCTACAATGAGCAGTTCTTC.

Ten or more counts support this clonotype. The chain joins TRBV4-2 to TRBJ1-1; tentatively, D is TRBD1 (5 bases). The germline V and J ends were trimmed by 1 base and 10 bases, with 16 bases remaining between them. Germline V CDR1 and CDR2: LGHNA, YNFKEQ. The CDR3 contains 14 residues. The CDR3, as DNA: TGTGCCAGCAGCCAAGTTGAGTCAGGGCAAGTAGCTTTCTTT. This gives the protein CASSQVESGQVAFF.